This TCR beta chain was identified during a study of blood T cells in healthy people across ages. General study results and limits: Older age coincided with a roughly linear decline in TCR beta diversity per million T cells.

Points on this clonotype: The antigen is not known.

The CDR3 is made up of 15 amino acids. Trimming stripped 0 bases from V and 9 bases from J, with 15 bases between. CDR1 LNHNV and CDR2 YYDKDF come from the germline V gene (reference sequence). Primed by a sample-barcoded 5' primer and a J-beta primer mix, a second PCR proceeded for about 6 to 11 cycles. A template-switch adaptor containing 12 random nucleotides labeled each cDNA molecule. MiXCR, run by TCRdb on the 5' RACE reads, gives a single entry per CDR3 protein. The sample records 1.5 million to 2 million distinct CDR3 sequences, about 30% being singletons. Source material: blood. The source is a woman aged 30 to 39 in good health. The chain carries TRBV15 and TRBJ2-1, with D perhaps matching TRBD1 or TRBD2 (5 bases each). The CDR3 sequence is CATSRDGDGVSEQFF. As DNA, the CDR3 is TGTGCCACCAGCAGAGATGGGGACGGGGTGAGTGAGCAGTTCTTC.